This TCR beta chain stems from a study of Graves' ophthalmopathy and Graves' hyperthyroidism. The study's findings and limits: This model predicted ophthalmopathy progression (sensitivity about 67%, specificity about 72%). Blood also harbored most expanded thyroid clonotypes above 0.001 frequency.

CDR1 SGHVS and CDR2 FQNEAQ come from the germline V gene. Trimming left V 5 bases short and J 2 bases short, with 15 bases between. This CDR3 has 15 amino acids. Donors with ophthalmopathy: moderate-to-severe activity, CAS ≥3, NOSPECS ≥4, duration under 3 months. Someone took the PBMCs out of approximately 9 ml of fresh peripheral blood. Turning to this clonotype: Its antigen remains unidentified.

As the template, RNA transcripts were used to amplify TCR beta CDR3 regions. RT-PCR in the first round used HTBI primers; a second-round multiplex PCR followed. TCRdb fed the multiplex PCR reads into MiXCR, producing one record per CDR3 protein. The data contain about 700,000 distinct CDR3 sequences, roughly 41% of them singletons. This clonotype was obtained from an adult man with Graves' ophthalmopathy. Sequenced: peripheral blood. The V and J genes are TRBV7-8 and TRBJ1-1; unclear D gene. CDR3 bases: TGTGCCAGCAGCCAAGCCGGAGCAACCAACACTGAAGCTTTCTTT. Translating gives CASSQAGATNTEAFF.